This T cell receptor beta chain was captured in a study of shared clonotypes between healthy human individuals. Study-level findings and limits: Generally, naive subsets came out with larger estimated richness than memory subsets. Clonotype sharing among donors was expected to depend on sequencing depth.

As regards this clone: Its antigen is not identified.

CDR1 SGDLS and CDR2 YYNGEE come from the germline V gene. The CDR3 runs 16 residues. The ends lost 0 bases at V and 6 bases at J; junction bases unmatched: 6. For each subset, genomic DNA was distributed in equal portions over several immunoSEQ plates. Some clones are missing from TCRdb's copy, which holds only in-frame ones; the method was immunoSEQ multiplex PCR. The sample has millions of clones, around 90% seen once; the top ten hold under 0.15%. The source is a man younger than 30 in good health. This sequence joins TRBV9 and TRBJ2-1; TRBD2 matches at 10 bases. Sequencing was performed on naive CD4+ T cells sorted from blood. Subset of the sample: CD45RA+ positively selected. CDR3 region: CASSVGLAGGRNEQFF. CDR3 sequence (DNA): TGTGCCAGCAGCGTAGGTTTAGCGGGAGGACGCAATGAGCAGTTCTTC.